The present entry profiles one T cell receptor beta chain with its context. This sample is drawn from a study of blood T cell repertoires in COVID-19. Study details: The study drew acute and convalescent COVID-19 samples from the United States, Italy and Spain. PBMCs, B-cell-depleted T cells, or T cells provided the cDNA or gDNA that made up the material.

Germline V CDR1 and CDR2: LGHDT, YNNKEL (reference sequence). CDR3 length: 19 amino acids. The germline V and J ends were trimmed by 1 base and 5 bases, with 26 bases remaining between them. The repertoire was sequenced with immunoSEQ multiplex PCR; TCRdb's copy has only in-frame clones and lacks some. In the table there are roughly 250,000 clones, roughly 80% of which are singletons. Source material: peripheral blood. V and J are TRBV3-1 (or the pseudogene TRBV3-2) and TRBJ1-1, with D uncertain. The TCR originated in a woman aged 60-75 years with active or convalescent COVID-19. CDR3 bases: TGTGCCAGCAGCCAAGGTTTTAGCGGGAACGTCGGATCGAGAACTGAAGCTTTCTTT. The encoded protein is CASSQGFSGNVGSRTEAFF.